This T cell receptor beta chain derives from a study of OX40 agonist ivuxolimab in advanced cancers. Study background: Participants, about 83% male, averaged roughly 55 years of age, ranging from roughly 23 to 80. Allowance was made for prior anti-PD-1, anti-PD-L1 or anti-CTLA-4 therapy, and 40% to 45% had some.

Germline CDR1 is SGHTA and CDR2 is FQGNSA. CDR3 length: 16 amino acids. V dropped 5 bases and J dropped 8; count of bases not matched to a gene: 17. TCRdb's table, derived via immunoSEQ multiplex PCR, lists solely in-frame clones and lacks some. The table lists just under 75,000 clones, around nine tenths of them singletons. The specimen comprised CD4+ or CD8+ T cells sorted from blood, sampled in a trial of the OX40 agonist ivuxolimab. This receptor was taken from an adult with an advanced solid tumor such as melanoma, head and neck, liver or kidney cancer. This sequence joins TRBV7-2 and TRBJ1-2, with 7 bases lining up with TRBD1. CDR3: CASSIRQGGTLWGYTF. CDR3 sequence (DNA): TGTGCCAGCAGCATAAGACAGGGCGGGACCCTTTGGGGCTACACCTTC. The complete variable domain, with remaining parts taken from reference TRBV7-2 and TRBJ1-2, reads GAGVSQSPSNKVTEKGKDVELRCDPISGHTALYWYRQSLGQGLEFLIYFQGNSAPDKSGLPSDRFSAERTGGSVSTLTIQRTQQEDSAVYLCASSIRQGGTLWGYTFGSGTRLTVV.